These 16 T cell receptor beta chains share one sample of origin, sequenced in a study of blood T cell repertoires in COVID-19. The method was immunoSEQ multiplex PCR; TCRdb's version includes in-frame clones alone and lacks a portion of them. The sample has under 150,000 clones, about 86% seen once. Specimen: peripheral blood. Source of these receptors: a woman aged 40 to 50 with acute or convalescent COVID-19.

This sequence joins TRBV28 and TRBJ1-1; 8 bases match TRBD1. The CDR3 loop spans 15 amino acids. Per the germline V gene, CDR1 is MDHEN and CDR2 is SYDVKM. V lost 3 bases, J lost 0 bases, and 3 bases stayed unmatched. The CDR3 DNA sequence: TGTGCCAGCAGTTTCAGGGGGCGTATGAACACTGAAGCTTTCTTT. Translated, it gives CASSFRGRMNTEAFF. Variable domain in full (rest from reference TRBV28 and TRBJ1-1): DVKVTQSSRYLVKRTGEKVFLECVQDMDHENMFWYRQDPGLGLRLIYFSYDVKMKEKGDIPEGYSVSREKKERFSLILESASTNQTSMYLCASSFRGRMNTEAFFGQGTRLTVV.

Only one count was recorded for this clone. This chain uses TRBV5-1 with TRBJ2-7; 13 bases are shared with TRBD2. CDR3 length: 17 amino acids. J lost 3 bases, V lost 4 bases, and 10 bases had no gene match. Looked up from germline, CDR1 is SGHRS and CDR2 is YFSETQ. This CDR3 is CASSEGLAGPGFYEQYF. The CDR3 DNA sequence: TGCGCCAGCAGCGAGGGACTAGCGGGACCAGGTTTCTACGAGCAGTACTTC. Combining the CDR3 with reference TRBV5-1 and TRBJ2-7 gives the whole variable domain KAGVTQTPRYLIKTRGQQVTLSCSPISGHRSVSWYQQTPGQGLQFLFEYFSETQRNKGNFPGRFSGRQFSNSRSEMNVSTLELGDSALYLCASSEGLAGPGFYEQYFGPGTRLTVT.

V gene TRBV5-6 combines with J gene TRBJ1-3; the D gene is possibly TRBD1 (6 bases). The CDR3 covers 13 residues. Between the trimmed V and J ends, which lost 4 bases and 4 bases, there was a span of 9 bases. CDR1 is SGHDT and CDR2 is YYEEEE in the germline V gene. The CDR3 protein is CASSPGTGNTIYF. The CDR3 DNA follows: TGTGCCAGCAGCCCCGGGACAGGAAACACCATATATTTT.

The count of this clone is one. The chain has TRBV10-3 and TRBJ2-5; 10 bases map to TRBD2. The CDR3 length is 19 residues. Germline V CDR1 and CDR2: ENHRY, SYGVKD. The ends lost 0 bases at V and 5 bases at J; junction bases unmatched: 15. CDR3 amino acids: CAISESRASGSPTRETQYF. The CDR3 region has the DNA TGTGCCATCAGTGAGTCGAGGGCTAGCGGGAGTCCCACAAGGGAGACCCAGTACTTC.

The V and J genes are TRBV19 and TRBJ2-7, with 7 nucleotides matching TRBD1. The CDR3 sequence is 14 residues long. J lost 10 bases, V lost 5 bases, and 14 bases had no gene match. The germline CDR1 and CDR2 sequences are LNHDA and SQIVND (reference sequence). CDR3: CASSGAGTAALQYF. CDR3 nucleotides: TGTGCCAGTAGTGGAGCCGGGACAGCCGCTTTACAGTACTTC.

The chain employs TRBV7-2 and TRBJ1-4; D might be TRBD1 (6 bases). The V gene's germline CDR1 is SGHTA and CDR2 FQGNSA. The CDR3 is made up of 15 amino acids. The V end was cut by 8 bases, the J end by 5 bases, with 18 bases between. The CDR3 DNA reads TGTGCCAGCTCGTCTCCGGGACACCGAAATGAAAAACTGTTTTTT. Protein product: CASSSPGHRNEKLFF.

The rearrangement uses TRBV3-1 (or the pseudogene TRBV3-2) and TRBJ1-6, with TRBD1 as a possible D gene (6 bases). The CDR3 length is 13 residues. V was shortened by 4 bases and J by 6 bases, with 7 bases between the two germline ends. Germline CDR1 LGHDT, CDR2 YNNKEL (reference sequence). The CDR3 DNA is TGTGCCAGCAGCCGACAGGCTAATTCACCCCTCCACTTT. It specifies CASSRQANSPLHF.

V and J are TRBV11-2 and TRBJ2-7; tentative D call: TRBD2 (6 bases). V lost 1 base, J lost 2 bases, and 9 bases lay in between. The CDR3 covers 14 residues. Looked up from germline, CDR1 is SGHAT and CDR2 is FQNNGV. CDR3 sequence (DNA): TGTGCCAGCAGCTTAGCGGGAGACGCCTACGAGCAGTACTTC. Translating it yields CASSLAGDAYEQYF.

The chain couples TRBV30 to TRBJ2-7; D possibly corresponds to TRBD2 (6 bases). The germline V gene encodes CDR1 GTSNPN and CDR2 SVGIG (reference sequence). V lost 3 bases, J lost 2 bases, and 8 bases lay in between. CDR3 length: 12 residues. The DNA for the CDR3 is TGTGCCTGGAGCAGCGGGCCCTACGAGCAGTACTTC. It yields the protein CAWSSGPYEQYF.

The CDR3 is CASSPAIATNEKLFF. CDR3 nucleotide sequence: TGTGCCAGCTCACCCGCCATAGCAACTAATGAAAAACTGTTTTTT. V usage is TRBV18 and J usage is TRBJ1-4; no reliable D call. This CDR3 is built from 15 residues. The V gene's germline CDR1 is KGHSH and CDR2 LQKENI. With 3 bases removed from V and 0 bases from J, the gap between germline ends came to 8 bases. Looking up the rest from reference TRBV18 and TRBJ1-4 gives the full variable domain: NAGVMQNPRHLVRRRGQEARLRCSPMKGHSHVYWYRQLPEEGLKFMVYLQKENIIDESGMPKERFSAEFPKEGPSILRIQQVVRGDSAAYFCASSPAIATNEKLFFGSGTQLSVL.

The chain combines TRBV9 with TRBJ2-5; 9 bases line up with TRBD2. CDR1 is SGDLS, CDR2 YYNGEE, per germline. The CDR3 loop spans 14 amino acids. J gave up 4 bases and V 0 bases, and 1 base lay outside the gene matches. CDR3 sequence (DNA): TGTGCCAGCAGCGTAGGTAGCGGGGGAGAGACCCAGTACTTC. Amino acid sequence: CASSVGSGGETQYF.

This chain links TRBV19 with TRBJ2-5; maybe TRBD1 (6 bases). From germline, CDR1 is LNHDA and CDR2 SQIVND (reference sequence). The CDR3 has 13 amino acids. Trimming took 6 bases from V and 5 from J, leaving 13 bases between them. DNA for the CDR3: TGTGCCAGTAGCATACAGGGCGGTGAGACCCAGTACTTC. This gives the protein CASSIQGGETQYF.

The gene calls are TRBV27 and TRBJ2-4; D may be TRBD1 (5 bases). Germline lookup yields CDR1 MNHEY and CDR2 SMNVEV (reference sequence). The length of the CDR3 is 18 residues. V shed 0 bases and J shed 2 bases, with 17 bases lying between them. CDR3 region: CASSLSTARVGSKNIQYF. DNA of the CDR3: TGTGCCAGCAGTTTATCGACAGCCAGGGTGGGGTCCAAAAACATTCAGTACTTC.

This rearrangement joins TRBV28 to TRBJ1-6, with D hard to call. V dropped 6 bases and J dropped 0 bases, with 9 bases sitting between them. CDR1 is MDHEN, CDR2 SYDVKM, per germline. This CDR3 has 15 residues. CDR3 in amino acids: CASSPHSSYNSPLHF. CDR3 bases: TGTGCCAGCAGCCCTCATAGCTCCTATAATTCACCCCTCCACTTT. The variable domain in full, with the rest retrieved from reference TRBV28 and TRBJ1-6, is DVKVTQSSRYLVKRTGEKVFLECVQDMDHENMFWYRQDPGLGLRLIYFSYDVKMKEKGDIPEGYSVSREKKERFSLILESASTNQTSMYLCASSPHSSYNSPLHFGNGTRLTVT.

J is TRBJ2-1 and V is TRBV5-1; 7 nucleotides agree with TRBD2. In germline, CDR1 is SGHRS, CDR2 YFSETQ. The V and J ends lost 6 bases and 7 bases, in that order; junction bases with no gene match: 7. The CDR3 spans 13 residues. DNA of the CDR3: TGCGCCAGCATCAGCGGGAAAGGTAATGAGCAGTTCTTC. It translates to CASISGKGNEQFF.

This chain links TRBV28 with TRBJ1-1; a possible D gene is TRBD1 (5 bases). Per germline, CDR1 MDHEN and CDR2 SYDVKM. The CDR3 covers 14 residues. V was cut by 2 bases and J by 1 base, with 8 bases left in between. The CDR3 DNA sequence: TGTGCCAGCAGTTTAGGAGGGGCGAACACTGAAGCTTTCTTT. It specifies CASSLGGANTEAFF.